The 10 T cell receptor beta chains below were found in one sample sequenced in a study of blood T cells in healthy people across ages. The authors ran a second PCR of about 6 to 11 cycles using a sample-barcoded 5' primer and a J-beta primer mix. One entry per CDR3 protein, called by TCRdb with MiXCR from the 5' RACE reads. This sample has about 580,000 distinct CDR3 sequences, with around half found just once. The sample comprised blood. The source of these receptors is a man older than 75 in good health.

V usage is TRBV7-2 and J usage is TRBJ2-7, with 7 positions matching TRBD2. This CDR3 has 15 amino acids. V shed 3 bases, J shed 3 bases, and the junction held 8 bases outside the gene matches. Germline CDR1 reads SGHTA; CDR2 reads FQGNSA. CDR3 bases: TGTGCCAGCAGCTTCTCCGGGACTACGTTCTACGAGCAGTACTTC. Translation: CASSFSGTTFYEQYF.

Comments on this clonotype: The junction departs from germline at one end; a sequencing error may be responsible. The chain joins TRBV6-6 to TRBJ2-1, with 9 bases that match TRBD1. CDR1 and CDR2 from the germline V gene are MNHNY and SVGAGI (reference sequence). The CDR3 extends over 15 amino acids. CDR3 nucleotide sequence: TGTGCCAGCAGTTACCCGGGACAGGGCAACAATGAGCGGTTCTTC. Its translation: CASSYPGQGNNERFF.

V is TRBV6-2 or TRBV6-3 and J is TRBJ2-4; D tentatively reads TRBD1 or TRBD2 (5 bases each). The closer fit of TRBJ2-7 to the DNA end suggests the J call may be wrong. In germline, CDR1 is MNHEY, CDR2 SVGEGT. The CDR3 covers 11 residues. Here the CDR3 reads CASNWGHEQYF. CDR3 DNA sequence: TGTGCCAGCAATTGGGGACACGAGCAGTACTTC.

The rearrangement links TRBV9 to TRBJ2-7, with 9 nucleotides matching TRBD2. CDR3 length: 13 residues. CDR1 SGDLS and CDR2 YYNGEE come from the germline V gene. V trimming: 3 bases; J trimming: 6 bases; junction bases outside the gene matches: 4. CDR3 sequence reads: CASSGLADIEQYF. The CDR3 DNA follows: TGTGCCAGCAGCGGACTAGCGGACATCGAGCAGTACTTC.

The rearrangement uses TRBV4-1 and TRBJ1-2, with 10 nucleotides matching TRBD1. V trimming: 3 bases; J trimming: 2 bases; junction bases outside the gene matches: 9. The germline gives CDR1 MGHRA, CDR2 YSYEKL. CDR3 length: 17 amino acids. CDR3 amino acids: CASSQGGPGQGNYGYTF. The CDR3, as DNA: TGCGCCAGCAGCCAGGGGGGACCGGGACAGGGGAACTATGGCTACACCTTC.

The rearrangement uses TRBV7-2 and TRBJ2-7; the match to TRBD1 covers 8 bases. Germline loops: CDR1 SGHTA, CDR2 FQGNSA. The CDR3 contains 13 residues. The trim removed 4 bases at V and 5 bases at J, leaving 4 bases unmatched. The CDR3 nucleotides are TGTGCCAGCAGCTGGACAGGGTTCGACGAGCAGTACTTC. Translation gives CASSWTGFDEQYF. The full variable domain, rest sourced from reference TRBV7-2 and TRBJ2-7, is GAGVSQSPSNKVTEKGKDVELRCDPISGHTALYWYRQSLGQGLEFLIYFQGNSAPDKSGLPSDRFSAERTGGSVSTLTIQRTQQEDSAVYLCASSWTGFDEQYFGPGTRLTVT.

The chain carries TRBV27 and TRBJ2-5; D possibly corresponds to TRBD2 (6 bases). This CDR3 has 13 residues. The V and J ends lost 5 bases and 11 bases respectively, with 18 bases between them. Germline V CDR1 and CDR2: MNHEY, SMNVEV (reference sequence). As DNA, the CDR3 is TGTGCCAGCAGTCCCCCGGACTACAATGAGCAGTACTTC. Translated: CASSPPDYNEQYF.

This chain joins TRBV4-3 and TRBJ2-3; 7 bases line up with TRBD1. CDR1 and CDR2 from the germline V gene are LGHNA and YSLEER. The CDR3 is 17 residues long. The V and J ends lost 1 base and 1 base, in that order; junction bases with no gene match: 8. The CDR3, as DNA: TGCGCCAGCAGCCAAGCTAAAGGGGGCGGTGGCACAGATACGCAGTATTTT. The encoded protein is CASSQAKGGGGTDTQYF.

The V and J genes are TRBV27 and TRBJ2-7; D remains unclear. The germline CDR1 and CDR2 sequences are MNHEY and SMNVEV (reference sequence). The CDR3 sequence is 15 residues long. Trimming stripped 5 bases from V and 1 base from J, with 15 bases between. CDR3 residues: CASSTRTLGSYEQYF. CDR3 DNA: TGTGCCAGCAGTACTCGGACCCTGGGGTCCTACGAGCAGTACTTC.

The rearrangement joins TRBV5-1 to TRBJ2-7; TRBD2 matches at 7 bases. The CDR3 length is 15 residues. CDR1 SGHRS and CDR2 YFSETQ come from the germline V gene. V lost 0 bases to trimming and J lost 5 bases; unmatched junction nucleotides: 8. The CDR3 is CASSLGGGSGDEQYF. DNA of the CDR3: TGCGCCAGCAGCTTGGGAGGCGGGAGTGGAGACGAGCAGTACTTC. Together with reference TRBV5-1 and TRBJ2-7, the CDR3 gives the full variable domain: KAGVTQTPRYLIKTRGQQVTLSCSPISGHRSVSWYQQTPGQGLQFLFEYFSETQRNKGNFPGRFSGRQFSNSRSEMNVSTLELGDSALYLCASSLGGGSGDEQYFGPGTRLTVT.